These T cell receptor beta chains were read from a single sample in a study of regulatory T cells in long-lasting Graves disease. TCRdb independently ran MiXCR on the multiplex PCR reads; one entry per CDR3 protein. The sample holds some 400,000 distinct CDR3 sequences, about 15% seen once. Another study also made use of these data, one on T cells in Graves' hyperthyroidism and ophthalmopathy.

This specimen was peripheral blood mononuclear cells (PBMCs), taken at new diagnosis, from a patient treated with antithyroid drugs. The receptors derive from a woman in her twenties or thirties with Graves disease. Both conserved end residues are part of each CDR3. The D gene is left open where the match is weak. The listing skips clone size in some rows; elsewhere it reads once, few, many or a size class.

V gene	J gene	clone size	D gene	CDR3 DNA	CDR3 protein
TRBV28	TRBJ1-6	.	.	TGTGCCAGCAGTTTATTACCCCATTCACCCCTCCACTTT	CASSLLPHSPLHF
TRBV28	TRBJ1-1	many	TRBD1	TGTGCCAGCAGTTCCCGAGGGGGCAAGGACACTGAAGCTTTCTTT	CASSSRGGKDTEAFF
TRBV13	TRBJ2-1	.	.	TGTGCCAGCAGCTCCAGTTATGGGGGCAGCTCCTACAATGAGCAGTTCTTC	CASSSSYGGSSYNEQFF
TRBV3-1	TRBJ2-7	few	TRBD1	TGTGCCAGCAGCCCCGGACAGGGGGCGGGGGAGCAGTACTTC	CASSPGQGAGEQYF
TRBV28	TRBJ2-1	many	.	TGTGCCAGCACCACCGGGGAAGTTCACTCCTACAATGAGCAGTTCTTC	CASTTGEVHSYNEQFF
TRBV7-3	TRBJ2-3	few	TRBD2	TGTGCCAGCAGCCCGGGGACTAGCGTTAGCACAGATACGCAGTATTTT	CASSPGTSVSTDTQYF
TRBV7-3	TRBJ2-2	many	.	TGTGCCAGCAGCTTATCACCCTTCCGGACCGGGGAGCTGTTTTTT	CASSLSPFRTGELFF
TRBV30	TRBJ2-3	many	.	TGTGCCTGGAGAGCGGAGGGGGCCCCAGATACGCAGTATTTT	CAWRAEGAPDTQYF
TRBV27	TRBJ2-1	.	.	TGTGCCAGCAGTTTACTGCCACCGGGCGATGAGCAGTTCTTC	CASSLLPPGDEQFF
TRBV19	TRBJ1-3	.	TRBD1	TGTGCCAGTAGTATAGGAACAGGGGCGGCTGGAAACACCATATATTTT	CASSIGTGAAGNTIYF
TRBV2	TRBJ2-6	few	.	TGTGCCAGCATGTACAGGGAGAGCTCTGGGGCCAACGTCCTGACTTTC	CASMYRESSGANVLTF
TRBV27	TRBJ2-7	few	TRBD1	TGTGCCAGCAGTAAATGGACAGGGGACTACAAGCAGTACTTC	CASSKWTGDYKQYF
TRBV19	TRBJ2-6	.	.	TGTGCCAGTAGTACCAAAAGGTCGACAGCAATCTCTGGGGCCAACGTCCTGACTTTC	CASSTKRSTAISGANVLTF
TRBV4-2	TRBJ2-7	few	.	TGTGCCAGCAGCCATGCCCCGGGACGCTACTACGAGCAGTACTTC	CASSHAPGRYYEQYF
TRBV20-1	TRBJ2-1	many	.	TGCAGTGCTCCTCTCCGGGGGCACCCCTACAATGAGCAGTTCTTC	CSAPLRGHPYNEQFF
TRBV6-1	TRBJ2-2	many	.	TGTGCCACTGGGAGGAACACCGGGGAGCTGTTTTTT	CATGRNTGELFF
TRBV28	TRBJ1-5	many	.	TGTGCCAGCAGCTGGGTCGGAGTCTTTCCCGGCAATCAGCCCCAGCATTTT	CASSWVGVFPGNQPQHF
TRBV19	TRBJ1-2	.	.	TGTGCCAGTAGTATAGAAGCACGAAACTATGGCTACACCTTC	CASSIEARNYGYTF